Sequencing of this T cell receptor (beta chain) was carried out in a study of Graves' ophthalmopathy and Graves' hyperthyroidism. Study-wide findings and caveats: For separating ophthalmopathy from stable hyperthyroidism, a 13-signature model gave 85% to 90% sensitivity and roughly 77% specificity.

Symptoms, serum thyroxine and TRAb, thyroid ultrasound, and orbital computed tomography formed the diagnostic basis. V dropped 4 bases and J dropped 5 bases, with 11 bases sitting between them. The length of the CDR3 is 12 residues. CDR1 and CDR2 (germline): SQVTM, ANQGSEA. With respect to this clonotype: Its antigen is as yet unknown.

Beta-chain TCR CDR3 regions were amplified from RNA transcripts. Investigators did first-round RT-PCR with HTBI primers, then second-round multiplex PCR. TCRdb itself ran the multiplex PCR reads through MiXCR, one entry per CDR3 protein. The table shows about 640,000 distinct CDR3 sequences, with about 40% occurring only once. The sample taken for sequencing was peripheral blood. V gene TRBV29-1 combines with J gene TRBJ1-2, with D perhaps TRBD1 (6 bases). The clonotype was recovered from an adult man with Graves' ophthalmopathy. The CDR3 spells CSVAQGPYGYTF. CDR3 coding DNA: TGCAGCGTTGCGCAGGGGCCGTATGGCTACACCTTC.